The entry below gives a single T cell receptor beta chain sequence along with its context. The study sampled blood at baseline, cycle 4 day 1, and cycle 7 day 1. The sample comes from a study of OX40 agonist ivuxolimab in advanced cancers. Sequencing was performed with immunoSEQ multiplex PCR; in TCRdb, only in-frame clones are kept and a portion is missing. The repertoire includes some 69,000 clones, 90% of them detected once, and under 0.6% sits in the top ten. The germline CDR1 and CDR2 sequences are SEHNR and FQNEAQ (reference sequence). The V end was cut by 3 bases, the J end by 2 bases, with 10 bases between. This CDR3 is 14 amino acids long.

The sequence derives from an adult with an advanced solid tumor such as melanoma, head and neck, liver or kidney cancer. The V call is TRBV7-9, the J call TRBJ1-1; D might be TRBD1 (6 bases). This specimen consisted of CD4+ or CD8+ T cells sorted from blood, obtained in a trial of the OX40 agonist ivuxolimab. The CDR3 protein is CASSFGTPNTEAFF. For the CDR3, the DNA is TGTGCCAGCAGCTTCGGGACACCAAACACTGAAGCTTTCTTT.